This TCR beta chain was found in a study of cytomegalovirus exposure and HLA in healthy donors. Study outcomes and limitations: The authors later linked a missense DCLRE1C variant to TCR beta V- and J-gene trimming.

V lost 3 bases, J lost 11 bases, and 11 bases stayed unmatched. The CDR3 contains 15 residues. From germline, CDR1 is SGHAT and CDR2 FQNNGV. The PCR made use of 60 Vbeta and 13 Jbeta primers. Clones were sequenced by immunoSEQ multiplex PCR, and TCRdb holds only the in-frame ones, with some missing. Altogether approximately 120,000 clones are present, about 78% being singletons, with the ten largest covering approximately 1.2%. A remark on this clone: Its antigen is unknown.

Sequences were obtained from PBMCs. The V and J genes are TRBV11-2 and TRBJ1-5; 9 bases match TRBD1. The sequence was obtained from a man between 50 and 59 years old in good health and CMV-seronegative. CDR3 residues: CASSFTGGRDSAQHF. DNA of the CDR3: TGTGCCAGCAGCTTTACAGGGGGCCGAGATTCGGCCCAGCATTTT.